This T cell receptor beta chain was sequenced during a study of blood T cell repertoires in COVID-19. V lost 6 bases, J lost 7 bases, and 8 bases stayed unmatched. The CDR3 is 14 amino acids. Germline CDR1 is LGHDT and CDR2 is YNNKEL (reference sequence). Authors' methods: Reference gene primers were amplified, and this amplification served to estimate nucleated cell counts. Produced via immunoSEQ multiplex PCR; TCRdb's table is partial and in-frame only. V, J and clone size derive from that table, while D and trimming were established from the DNA sequence. Of 250,000 to 400,000 clones listed, roughly 90% are singletons. Those enrolled, adults aged 18 to 89 years, came from about two dozen US areas.

Sample: PBMCs or T cells enriched from blood (not recorded which). The chain joins TRBV3-1 (or the pseudogene TRBV3-2) to TRBJ2-1; 8 nucleotides align to TRBD2. The TCR sequence derives from a man aged 55 to 70 who had recovered from COVID-19. The DNA of the CDR3 is TGTGCCAGCAGAGGGACGGGAGGGCGGAATGAGCAGTTCTTC. Translation: CASRGTGGRNEQFF.